One and the same sample provided the 22 T cell receptor beta chains below, sequenced in a study of control samples from healthy donors and cancer patients. Method: immunoSEQ multiplex PCR; TCRdb's copy keeps in-frame clones and lacks some. The sample holds fewer than 70,000 clones, about 95% seen once. Sequenced material: blood. These receptors were obtained from a man aged 25-45 years in good health.

The CDR3 DNA sequence: TGCGCCAGCAGCTTCGCCGAGACCCAGTACTTC. Translation: CASSFAETQYF. This sequence joins TRBV5-1 and TRBJ2-5; unclear D gene. This CDR3 comprises 11 residues. The V end lost 2 bases, the J end lost 5 bases, and 4 bases lay between the germline ends. The germline gives CDR1 SGHRS, CDR2 YFSETQ.

This chain links TRBV2 with TRBJ2-1, with TRBD2 matching 8 bases. Germline CDR1 and CDR2: SNHLY and FYNNEI. The CDR3 has 14 amino acids. The ends lost 8 bases at V and 5 bases at J; junction bases unmatched: 8. CDR3 bases: TGTGCCAGCCCGCGGGGAGCGGGGGACAATGAGCAGTTCTTC. It specifies CASPRGAGDNEQFF.

In its sample, this clone was seen once. The chain uses TRBV7-8 and TRBJ1-2; no definite D call. This CDR3 contains 15 residues. Trimming removed 3 bases from V and 0 bases from J, with 11 bases in between. Germline V gene lookup returns CDR1 SGHVS and CDR2 FQNEAQ. The CDR3 sequence: CASSLEAVPNYGYTF. CDR3 nucleotide sequence: TGTGCCAGCAGCTTGGAGGCAGTCCCTAACTATGGCTACACCTTC.

The V gene is TRBV10-3, the J gene TRBJ2-1, with TRBD2 matching 9 bases. The germline CDR1 and CDR2 sequences are ENHRY and SYGVKD. This CDR3 has 13 amino acids. J was trimmed by 5 bases and V by 8 bases; bases with no gene match: 4. CDR3 coding DNA: TGTGCCATCGGGTCTAGCGGGGACAATGAGCAGTTCTTC. This sequence encodes CAIGSSGDNEQFF.

The V gene is TRBV5-6, the J gene TRBJ1-1; 7 nucleotides align to TRBD1. The CDR3 spans 17 residues. The ends lost 4 bases at V and 5 bases at J; junction bases unmatched: 17. Germline V CDR1 and CDR2: SGHDT, YYEEEE. CDR3 nucleotide sequence: TGTGCCAGCAGCGCGGAGACAGGGATGGTGGTTTGGACTGAAGCTTTCTTT. Amino acids: CASSAETGMVVWTEAFF.

The DNA for the CDR3 is TGTGCCAGCAGACCTAACCTGGCGGGAGGGCCAATAGAGCAGTTCTTC. Protein: CASRPNLAGGPIEQFF. The chain employs TRBV27 and TRBJ2-1, with 9 bases that match TRBD2. V lost 6 bases and J lost 10; bases outside the gene matches: 16. The CDR3 has 16 amino acids. Germline CDR1 reads MNHEY; CDR2 reads SMNVEV (reference sequence).

The rearrangement uses TRBV19 and TRBJ2-7; D is perhaps TRBD1 (6 bases). V was clipped by 1 base and J by 3 bases, with 13 bases between them. Germline V gene lookup returns CDR1 LNHDA and CDR2 SQIVND (reference sequence). The CDR3 is 15 residues long. CDR3 DNA: TGTGCCAGTAGTATAGGAGACAGGACTTACTACGAGCAGTACTTC. Translated, it gives CASSIGDRTYYEQYF.

The chain joins TRBV14 to TRBJ2-7; D gene ambiguous. Germline V gives CDR1 SGHDN, CDR2 FVKESK. This CDR3 is built from 15 residues. The germline V and J ends were trimmed by 0 bases and 3 bases, with 12 bases remaining between them. In nucleotides, the CDR3 is TGTGCCAGCAGCCAAGATTATCTCGGCAGCTACGAGCAGTACTTC. Translation: CASSQDYLGSYEQYF.

V and J are TRBV27 and TRBJ2-7, with 11 nucleotides matching TRBD1. V shed 5 bases, J shed 4 bases, and the junction held 4 bases outside the gene matches. The CDR3 sequence is 14 residues long. The germline gives CDR1 MNHEY, CDR2 SMNVEV (reference sequence). This chain's CDR3 is CASSRDRGGYEQYF. The CDR3 DNA reads as TGTGCCAGCAGTAGGGACAGGGGGGGTTACGAGCAGTACTTC.

The chain links TRBV12-5 to TRBJ1-5, with 10 bases that match TRBD1. Germline V lookup: CDR1 LGHNT, CDR2 FRNRAP. The V and J ends lost 7 bases and 2 bases, in that order; junction bases with no gene match: 5. This CDR3 contains 15 residues. CDR3 sequence (DNA): TGTGCTAGTGCCCCGGGACAGGGGCGCAATCAGCCCCAGCATTTT. Its protein product is CASAPGQGRNQPQHF.

The chain uses TRBV30 and TRBJ2-5; a possible D gene is TRBD2 (5 bases). The germline V gene encodes CDR1 GTSNPN and CDR2 SVGIG (reference sequence). CDR3 length: 12 residues. The V end was cut by 4 bases, the J end by 5 bases, with 11 bases between. CDR3 coding DNA: TGTGCCTGGATGCCGGGGTTGGAGACCCAGTACTTC. Amino acid sequence: CAWMPGLETQYF.

Only a few counts were recorded for this clone. The CDR3 DNA reads TGTGCCAGTCAAGGGGCGAGGGGAAACACCATATATTTT. The encoded protein is CASQGARGNTIYF. The V and J genes are TRBV19 and TRBJ1-3; TRBD1 is a possible D gene (5 bases). The germline V gene encodes CDR1 LNHDA and CDR2 SQIVND (reference sequence). The CDR3 has 13 residues. V lost 8 bases and J lost 4, with 12 bases in between. Full variable domain (remainder filled in from reference TRBV19 and TRBJ1-3): DGGITQSPKYLFRKEGQNVTLSCEQNLNHDAMYWYRQDPGQGLRLIYYSQIVNDFQKGDIAEGYSVSREKKESFPLTVTSAQKNPTAFYLCASQGARGNTIYFGEGSWLTVV.

V usage is TRBV28 and J usage is TRBJ1-2; 7 nucleotides agree with TRBD1. Germline CDR1 and CDR2: MDHEN and SYDVKM. The V segment lost 6 bases and the J segment 4 bases; nucleotides outside the gene matches: 14. The CDR3 consists of 16 residues. CDR3 amino acids: CASSPGQILQGYGYTF. In DNA form, the CDR3 reads TGTGCCAGCAGCCCGGGACAGATCTTACAAGGCTATGGCTACACCTTC.

Sample share makes this clone medium-sized (0.01 to 0.1%). The gene calls are TRBV7-2 and TRBJ1-5; D gene uncertain. Trimming took 2 bases from V and 0 from J, leaving 8 bases between them. The CDR3 totals 15 residues. CDR1 and CDR2 from the germline V gene are SGHTA and FQGNSA. The DNA for the CDR3 is TGTGCCAGCAGCTTACCTTATCCTAGCAATCAGCCCCAGCATTTT. Translated: CASSLPYPSNQPQHF.

This rearrangement joins TRBV6-2 or TRBV6-3 to TRBJ1-6; possible D gene TRBD1, 6 bases. The CDR3 spans 14 residues. V lost 2 bases, J lost 9 bases, and 11 bases lay in between. Germline values: CDR1 MNHEY, CDR2 SVGEGT. The CDR3 protein is CASSYRQEPSPLHF. CDR3 nucleotide sequence: TGTGCCAGCAGTTACCGACAGGAGCCTTCACCCCTCCACTTT.

A note on this clone: The same CDR3 arises from other DNA sequences in this sample as well. The chain combines TRBV30 with TRBJ2-7, with 9 bases fitting TRBD1. The CDR3 extends over 14 amino acids. The V gene end was trimmed by 0 bases and the J gene end by 1 base; junction bases not matched to a gene: 1. Germline CDR1 reads GTSNPN; CDR2 reads SVGIG (reference sequence). In DNA form, the CDR3 reads TGTGCCTGGAGTGTAGGGACAGGGTCCTACGAGCAGTACTTC. Residues: CAWSVGTGSYEQYF. Drawing the rest from reference TRBV30 and TRBJ2-7, the complete variable domain is SQTIHQWPATLVQPVGSPLSLECTVEGTSNPNLYWYRQAAGRGLQLLFYSVGIGQISSEVPQNLSASRPQDRQFILSSKKLLLSDSGFYLCAWSVGTGSYEQYFGPGTRLTVT.

This rearrangement joins TRBV29-1 to TRBJ2-1; TRBD2 is a possible D gene (5 bases). V was shortened by 3 bases and J by 0 bases, with 15 bases between the two germline ends. CDR3 length: 16 amino acids. In germline, CDR1 is SQVTM, CDR2 ANQGSEA. CDR3 in amino acids: CSVDRGSHSSYNEQFF. CDR3 in DNA: TGCAGCGTTGATCGTGGGAGCCATAGCTCCTACAATGAGCAGTTCTTC.

The V call is TRBV9, the J call TRBJ1-2; no clear D gene. With 0 bases removed from V and 4 bases from J, the gap between germline ends came to 16 bases. The CDR3 is 16 residues long. The germline gives CDR1 SGDLS, CDR2 YYNGEE. CDR3: CASSVGALQSLYGYTF. For the CDR3, the DNA is TGTGCCAGCAGCGTAGGGGCGCTGCAGTCCCTCTATGGCTACACCTTC.

The chain carries TRBV30 and TRBJ1-1; TRBD1 agrees at 9 bases. In germline, CDR1 is GTSNPN, CDR2 SVGIG (reference sequence). Trimming removed 2 bases from V and 6 bases from J; junction bases left unmatched: 10. The CDR3 sequence is 15 residues long. This chain's CDR3 is CAWSPTWRDRAEAFF. CDR3 coding DNA: TGTGCCTGGAGTCCTACTTGGCGGGACAGGGCTGAAGCTTTCTTT.

The chain combines TRBV19 with TRBJ1-1; tentative D call: TRBD1 (6 bases). The germline CDR1 and CDR2 sequences are LNHDA and SQIVND (reference sequence). V was shortened by 4 bases and J by 6 bases, with 18 bases between the two germline ends. The CDR3 loop spans 15 amino acids. The chain's CDR3 is CASSTVAGVEPEAFF. CDR3 sequence (DNA): TGTGCCAGTAGTACCGTGGCAGGGGTGGAGCCTGAAGCTTTCTTT.

The chain joins TRBV4-2 to TRBJ1-1; unclear D gene. Germline CDR1 LGHNA, CDR2 YNFKEQ. Trimming removed 0 bases from V and 0 bases from J, with 11 bases in between. The CDR3 has 16 amino acids. CDR3 sequence (DNA): TGTGCCAGCAGCCAAGATGTCGGAGAAATGAACACTGAAGCTTTCTTT. This encodes CASSQDVGEMNTEAFF.

The rearrangement joins TRBV19 to TRBJ1-1, with TRBD1 identical over 7 bases. The germline V gene encodes CDR1 LNHDA and CDR2 SQIVND (reference sequence). V lost 0 bases to trimming and J lost 3 bases; unmatched junction nucleotides: 10. This CDR3 spans 17 amino acids. CDR3 bases: TGTGCCAGTAGTATAGATCCCGGCAGGGGGAGGGACACTGAAGCTTTCTTT. It yields the protein CASSIDPGRGRDTEAFF.